The 5 T cell receptor beta chains below all came from one sample that was sequenced in a study of blood T cell repertoires in COVID-19. The protocol was immunoSEQ multiplex PCR, while the TCRdb copy is restricted to in-frame clones and leaves out a portion. The sample shows 120,000 or so clones, 70% to 90% of them seen only once. Material for sequencing was peripheral blood. The receptors here all came from a woman aged 55-70 years with acute or convalescent COVID-19.

The chain joins TRBV29-1 to TRBJ2-1, with 9 bases matching TRBD2. Germline CDR1 SQVTM, CDR2 ANQGSEA. J was trimmed by 4 bases and V by 0 bases; bases with no gene match: 4. The CDR3 loop spans 15 amino acids. CDR3 bases: TGCAGCGTTGAAGATCGAGCGGGAGGTTACAATGAGCAGTTCTTC. This sequence encodes CSVEDRAGGYNEQFF.

Turning to this clone: This CDR3 is also generated by other DNA sequences in the sample. This sequence joins TRBV6-6 and TRBJ2-1, with TRBD1 matching over 7 bases. After removal of 5 bases from V and 3 bases from J, the junction contained 1 base not matched to a gene. The CDR3 runs to 13 residues. In germline, CDR1 is MNHNY, CDR2 SVGAGI (reference sequence). The CDR3 sequence: CASSRDSYNEQFF. The DNA for the CDR3 is TGTGCCAGCAGTCGGGACAGCTACAATGAGCAGTTCTTC.

The rearrangement links TRBV5-1 to TRBJ1-2; TRBD1 aligns across 8 bases. V was pared by 2 bases and J by 3 bases, with 3 bases of the junction left unmatched. This CDR3 spans 14 amino acids. The V gene's germline CDR1 is SGHRS and CDR2 YFSETQ. DNA of the CDR3: TGCGCCAGCAGCTTCCAGACAGGGGACTATGGCTACACCTTC. This translates into CASSFQTGDYGYTF.

The gene calls are TRBV19 and TRBJ1-2, with 7 bases identical to TRBD1. This CDR3 comprises 14 residues. V lost 5 bases and J lost 10; bases outside the gene matches: 13. CDR1 LNHDA and CDR2 SQIVND come from the germline V gene (reference sequence). CDR3 region: CASSPGQRRADYTF. In DNA form, the CDR3 reads TGTGCCAGTAGTCCGGGACAGCGAAGGGCTGACTACACCTTC.

V is TRBV7-2 and J is TRBJ1-2; 11 positions match TRBD1. V shed 5 bases and J 3 bases; nucleotides not matched to a gene: 5. The CDR3 totals 15 residues. Germline lookup yields CDR1 SGHTA and CDR2 FQGNSA. This chain's CDR3 is CASSQLDRGHYGYTF. CDR3 bases: TGTGCCAGCAGCCAGTTGGACAGGGGGCACTATGGCTACACCTTC.